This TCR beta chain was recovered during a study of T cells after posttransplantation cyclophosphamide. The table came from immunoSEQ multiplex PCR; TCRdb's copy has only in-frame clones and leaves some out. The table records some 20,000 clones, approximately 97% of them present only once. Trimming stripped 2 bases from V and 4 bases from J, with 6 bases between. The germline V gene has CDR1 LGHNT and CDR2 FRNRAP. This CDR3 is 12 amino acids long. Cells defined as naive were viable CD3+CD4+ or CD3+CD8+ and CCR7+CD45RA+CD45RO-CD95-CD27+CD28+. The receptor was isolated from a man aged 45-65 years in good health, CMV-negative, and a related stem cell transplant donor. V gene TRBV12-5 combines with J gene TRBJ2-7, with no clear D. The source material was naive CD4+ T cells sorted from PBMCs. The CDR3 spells CASGLSSYEQYF. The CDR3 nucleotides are TGTGCTAGTGGTTTGAGTAGTTACGAGCAGTACTTC.